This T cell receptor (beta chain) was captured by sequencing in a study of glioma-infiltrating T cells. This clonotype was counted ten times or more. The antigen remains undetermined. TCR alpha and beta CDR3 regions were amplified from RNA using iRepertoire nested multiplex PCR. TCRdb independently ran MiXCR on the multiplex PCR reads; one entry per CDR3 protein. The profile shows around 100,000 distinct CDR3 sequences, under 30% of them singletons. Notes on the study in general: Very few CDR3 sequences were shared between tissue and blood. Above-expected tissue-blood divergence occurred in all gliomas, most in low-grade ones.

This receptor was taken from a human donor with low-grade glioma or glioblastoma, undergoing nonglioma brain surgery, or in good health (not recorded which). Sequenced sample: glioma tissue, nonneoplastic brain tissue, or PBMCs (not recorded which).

The CDR3 loop reads CASSSQGNEQFF. The CDR3 region has the DNA TGTGCCAGCAGCTCTCAGGGGAATGAGCAGTTCTTC. The gene calls are TRBV7-3 and TRBJ2-1; D possibly corresponds to TRBD1 (6 bases). Germline V gene sequence: CDR1 SGHTA, CDR2 FQGTGA. This CDR3 spans 12 amino acids. V lost 4 bases, J lost 7 bases, and 8 bases lay in between.